The sequence of this TCR beta chain was determined in a study of cytomegalovirus exposure and HLA in healthy donors (dated by TCRdb to 2017 to 2019). Looking at the study overall: An earlier analysis of around 600 of the donors reported 250 to 300 Gb of sequence data and 117 million unique TCR beta sequences from around 200 million T cells. About 300 gigabases of sequencing data and approximately 92 million unique TCR sequences made up an early release that covered over 550 HLA-typed donors. Of the roughly 400 genotyped donors, about 80% fell in the genetic ancestry cluster associated with self-reported Caucasian donors. The study aimed to test whether cataloging public T cell receptors could reveal signatures of past pathogen exposure. The T cell repertoires of some 700 subjects were profiled by immunosequencing and related to cytomegalovirus serostatus. Along with the approximately 650-subject first cohort, a separate validation cohort of over a hundred different subjects was used. To predict cytomegalovirus infection status, the study combined high-throughput TCR immunosequencing, statistical association of individual TCRs with disease status, and machine learning. To study patterns of TCR occurrence, a later analysis re-analyzed previously published TCR beta repertoires from around 700 donors and added high-resolution HLA genotyping. Rather than drawing on any new phenotypic data, the later analysis identified candidate immune exposures from TCR beta sequences and the way those sequences occurred across donors. An earlier analysis of 587 of the donors used high-throughput TCR beta sequencing to judge whether each TCR beta V gene segment behaved as functional or pseudogenic. Donor age, sex, ethnicity and CMV serostatus were compiled alongside the repertoire data. A later genetic analysis took genome-wide SNP genotypes for 398 of the 666 donors and used that subset as a discovery cohort. Every repertoire in the discovery cohort had been generated on one and the same sequencing platform. Class I and class II HLA loci were covered by the typing at four-digit resolution. The number of typed donors differed by locus: about 620-640 for A, B, C, DRB1 and DQB1; 522 for DQA1; some 590 for DPA1; and about 450 for DPB1. A handful of DR-DQ haplotypes were handled as single units for association and clustering because linkage in the cohort was strong. Among around 400 genotyped donors of the cohort, an average of approximately 240,000 unique TCR beta nucleotide sequences were sequenced per donor, about a sixth of them non-productive. Paper-wide results and their limitations: In an earlier analysis of some 640 of the donors, most TCR beta V segments were observed in productive rearrangements about 90% or about 30% of the time, broadly matching IMGT annotations. Cytomegalovirus status was reported to be diagnosed by the classifier with high specificity and sensitivity in both the original and validation cohorts. Immune exposure information for the cohort was limited to CMV serostatus. The sequencing pipeline was judged likely to have produced a cluster of highly shared sequence variants as a technical artifact. An association between a missense DCLRE1C variant and V-gene and J-gene trimming of TCR beta chains was found in a later genetic analysis and replicated in an independent cohort. The presence/absence analyses assumed that sequencing depth was roughly uniform across donors, and that assumption may not be true. According to a later analysis, TCR association rates differed among HLA loci, with DRB1 alleles showing the most associated TCRs and HLA-C alleles showing the fewest. The study listed 164 TCR beta chains as associated with cytomegalovirus. A further reported finding was that TCR beta sequences accurately predicted the HLA-A and HLA-B alleles for most subjects in the first cohort. Some IMGT-functional V segments, including TRBV6-2 and TRBV6-3, could not be distinguished by the 87-base-pair reads and were therefore excluded. When HLA alleles, especially DR and DQ, strongly co-occurred, attributing TCR associations to individual alleles was difficult. Compared with the approximately 700-donor mean, donors in an Asian-associated ancestry cluster had fewer N-insertions in productive TCRs, according to a later genetic analysis. According to the authors, the approach could potentially be generalized to other disease states and immunological phenotypes. Because HLA typing was unavailable for some donors at each locus, only the typed subset was used in association tests. Linkage disequilibrium might explain the correlated functional status among segregating V segments, but an unknown experimental factor could not be excluded. In vitro tests confirmed that a few of the cytomegalovirus-associated TCR beta chains recognize cytomegalovirus antigens. According to a later analysis, parvovirus B19, influenza, CMV and Epstein-Barr virus appeared linked to several top co-occurrence clusters. Most TCR sequences were observed very rarely across donors, whereas some public TCRs were present in many individuals. Most CMV-associated TCR beta chains appeared to be HLA-restricted in a later analysis, and the HLA associations seemed to be driven largely by CMV exposure. Because counts were too low, seventeen rarely observed V segments, including chromosome 9 orphons, were excluded from the earlier analysis of 500 to 700 of the donors. A later analysis found that HLA-associated TCR beta chains were more clonally expanded and had lower generation probabilities than equally common non-associated chains. Specific HLA alleles were associated with over 15,000 TCR beta sequences at a false discovery rate of 0.05 in a later analysis. In this cohort, only TCR beta chains were sequenced, and detectable features were limited by the absence of alpha or paired-chain data.

In total, 630 or so healthy bone marrow donors made up the cohort. All cohort members were sampled while nominally healthy, although unrecorded immune exposures were likely present. The donor tested CMV seropositive, placing the donor among the 289 seropositive members of the cohort. Each donor provided a peripheral blood sample, and peripheral blood mononuclear cells were used for TCR beta sequencing. Genomic DNA was extracted from the blood cell samples with the Qiagen DNeasy Blood Extraction Kit. The method was the immunoSEQ multiplex PCR assay. For the multiplex PCR, a mixture combining 60 forward primers for TCR Vbeta segments and 13 reverse primers for TCR Jbeta segments was used. Amplification of the CDR3 region of rearranged TCR beta genes was performed with a multiplex PCR assay on genomic DNA. The Illumina HiSeq System was used to sequence the amplified TCR beta libraries as 87-base-pair reads. The authors' pipeline ran thus. In a later analysis, some 80 million unique TCR beta chains were counted across the approximately 670 repertoires, and roughly 11 million of these chains were shared by at least two donors. Raw reads were error-corrected and collapsed into unique sequences by a nearest-neighbor algorithm in which closely related sequences were merged to remove PCR and sequencing errors. To assign V, D and J gene segments, CDR3 sequences were aligned to IMGT reference sequences. For a sequence to be retained, at least a six-nucleotide match to both a V gene segment and a J gene segment was required. A rearrangement was called productive if the CDR3 had no stop codons and remained in frame with V and J, and every other rearrangement was called non-productive. Following IMGT convention, CDR3 was defined as the stretch from the second conserved V-encoded cysteine to the conserved J-encoded phenylalanine. Sequences without an unambiguous match to a single V gene segment were excluded from the earlier analysis of approximately 560 of the donors. In an earlier analysis of 450 to 700 of the donors, V segments were called functional above 56.7% productive rearrangements and were called segregating when the between-donor standard deviation exceeded 5%. To diagnose cytomegalovirus status from the catalog of TCR beta chain sequences, a statistical classification framework was built. A later analysis assigned V and J genes by comparing TCR nucleotide sequences with IMGT/GENE-DB human TR gene sequences. In a later analysis, CDR3 sequences and most-parsimonious VDJ recombination scenarios were assigned using the TCRdist pipeline. In a later analysis, each TCR beta chain was defined by its CDR3 amino acid sequence together with its V-gene family, and reads without a unique V-gene family were excluded. To address suspected cross-contamination and a sequencing artifact, a later analysis removed approximately 600 highly shared, low-generation-probability nucleotide sequences. In a later analysis, a clonal expansion index for each public chain was calculated from normalized within-repertoire ranks of inferred template counts. Generation probabilities in a later analysis came from a VDJ recombination model fitted to out-of-frame rearrangements, and those results were checked against IGoR. A later analysis scored TCR-TCR, TCR-HLA and TCR-CMV co-occurrence with hypergeometric tests, applying a repertoire-size bias correction to TCR pairs. In a later analysis, false discovery rates were estimated by permuting HLA or CMV assignments 20 times. A later analysis grouped co-occurring TCRs with DBSCAN, adding TCRdist sequence similarity when clustering within HLA-allele-positive subsets. For co-occurrence clustering, repertoires with fewer than 30,000 or more than 120,000 public chains were excluded, along with four or five repertoires with anomalous nucleotide sharing. Entries here come from immuneACCESS through TCRdb and include only in-frame sequences with V and J called. Some clones fail to appear in such tables; in the studies checked, an unresolved V gene covers under half of the shortfall, and the cause of the remainder is unknown. V and J calls and clone size are given by that table; D and trimming were obtained from the DNA. The sample profile shows about 170,000 clones; approximately 85% of them were found once. 0.96% of the sample goes to the ten largest clones.

Regarding this clone: It has no known antigen specificity. No base-level quality is on record; no much larger clone is a single base apart.

Taken from the germline V gene (reference sequence), the CDR1 and CDR2 loops are SEHNR and FQNEAQ. Deletion took 2 bases off V and 10 bases off J, with a span of 17 bases between the germline ends. Inclusive of the bounding cysteine and phenylalanine, the CDR3 is 15 residues long. Only the CDR3 portion is preserved as DNA: 45 bases, with reading frame beginning at the first base. This receptor was identified in a girl aged 2-15 years in good health and CMV-seropositive. The specimen was PBMCs. The V and J segments used are TRBV7-9 and TRBJ1-4, with the D gene not confidently named. The nucleotide sequence reads TGTGCCAGCAGCTTATCAGCGGACGCCATAGGAAAACTGTTTTTT. Protein translation: CASSLSADAIGKLFF.